The 8 T cell receptor beta chains given below trace back to one sample, sequenced in a study of CD8 T cells in ankylosing spondylitis. TCRdb fed the 5' RACE reads into MiXCR, producing one record per CDR3 protein. The repertoire holds approximately 250,000 distinct CDR3 sequences, around 32% seen once, with 4% to 5% in the top ten. Input material: blood, either unsorted or a sorted T cell fraction (not recorded which). The receptors originated from a male donor with ankylosing spondylitis or in good health (not recorded which).

The chain employs TRBV6-5 and TRBJ1-4; maybe TRBD1 (5 bases). Trimming shortened V by 4 bases and J by 6 bases, and 24 bases separated the two germline ends. Germline CDR1 MNHEY, CDR2 SVGAGI. This CDR3 comprises 18 residues. The CDR3 loop is CASSFPKFWGRGDEKLFF. The CDR3, as DNA: TGTGCCAGCAGTTTCCCCAAGTTCTGGGGAAGAGGGGATGAAAAACTGTTTTTT.

This clonotype was counted only a few times. The chain joins TRBV7-8 to TRBJ1-5; no clear D gene. This CDR3 comprises 13 residues. Trimming took 1 base from V and 5 from J, leaving 6 bases between them. Germline V gene sequence: CDR1 SGHVS, CDR2 FQNEAQ. CDR3 sequence reads: CASSLGVDQPQHF. For the CDR3, the DNA is TGTGCCAGCAGCTTAGGGGTCGATCAGCCCCAGCATTTT.

The chain recombines TRBV4-1 with TRBJ1-2; the D gene is possibly TRBD1 (6 bases). From germline, CDR1 is MGHRA and CDR2 YSYEKL. This CDR3 is built from 15 residues. Deletions cut 4 bases from V and 0 bases from J, with 12 bases between. CDR3 DNA sequence: TGCGCCAGCAGCCCCGTGACAGGAACTAACTATGGCTACACCTTC. Translated: CASSPVTGTNYGYTF.

This clonotype has more than one count but fewer than ten. This chain joins TRBV5-6 and TRBJ2-3, with D tentatively TRBD2 (6 bases). V was shortened by 4 bases and J by 0 bases, with 15 bases between the two germline ends. This CDR3 is built from 16 residues. Per the germline V gene, CDR1 is SGHDT and CDR2 is YYEEEE. CDR3 residues: CASSGGRWGSTDTQYF. CDR3 DNA sequence: TGTGCCAGCAGCGGAGGGCGGTGGGGGAGCACAGATACGCAGTATTTT.

V gene TRBV20-1 combines with J gene TRBJ1-1; 8 bases agree with TRBD1. V was clipped by 3 bases and J by 6 bases; unmatched bases: 15. CDR3 size: 16 residues. The germline gives CDR1 DFQATT, CDR2 SNEGSKA (reference sequence). The CDR3: CSASDPLRQGMPEAFF. The CDR3 DNA follows: TGCAGTGCTAGCGACCCACTACGACAGGGGATGCCTGAAGCTTTCTTT.

On this clonotype: The junction departs from the called germline gene at one end, perhaps through a read error. The chain is built from TRBV20-1 and TRBJ2-7, with D perhaps TRBD1 or TRBD2 (5 bases each). The CDR3 is made up of 14 amino acids. The V gene's germline CDR1 is DFQATT and CDR2 SNEGSKA (reference sequence). The CDR3 sequence: CSAVGVPISYEQCF. The CDR3 nucleotides are TGCAGTGCTGTGGGGGTACCGATCTCCTACGAGCAGTGCTTC.

The chain links TRBV4-2 to TRBJ2-7, with unresolved D. This CDR3 is 13 amino acids long. The germline CDR1 and CDR2 sequences are LGHNA and YNFKEQ. The V and J ends lost 0 bases and 5 bases respectively, with 8 bases between them. CDR3 sequence reads: CASSQDSVNEQYF. The CDR3 nucleotides read TGTGCCAGCAGCCAAGATAGTGTCAACGAGCAGTACTTC.

This clonotype was counted between two and nine times. This rearrangement joins TRBV27 to TRBJ2-7; TRBD2 matches 8 bases. CDR3 length equals 16 residues. The V segment lost 5 bases and the J segment 3 bases; nucleotides outside the gene matches: 12. Germline CDR1 MNHEY, CDR2 SMNVEV (reference sequence). CDR3 protein: CASSELLAANFYEQYF. For the CDR3, the DNA is TGTGCCAGCAGTGAACTACTAGCGGCAAATTTCTACGAGCAGTACTTC.